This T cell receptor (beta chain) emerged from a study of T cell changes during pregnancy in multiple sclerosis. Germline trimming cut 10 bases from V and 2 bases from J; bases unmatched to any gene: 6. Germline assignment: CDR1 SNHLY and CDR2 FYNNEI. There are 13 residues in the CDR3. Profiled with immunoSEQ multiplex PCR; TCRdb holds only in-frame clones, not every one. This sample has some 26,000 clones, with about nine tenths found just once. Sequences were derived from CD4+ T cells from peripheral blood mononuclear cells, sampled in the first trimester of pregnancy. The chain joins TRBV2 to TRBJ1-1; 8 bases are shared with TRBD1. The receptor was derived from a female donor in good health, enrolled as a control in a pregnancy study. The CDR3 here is CATGTGPNTEAFF. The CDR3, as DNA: TGTGCCACCGGGACAGGCCCAAACACTGAAGCTTTCTTT.